Sequencing of this T cell receptor beta chain was carried out in a study of cytomegalovirus exposure and HLA in healthy donors. Study results and limitations: The study recorded 164 TCR beta chains that were cytomegalovirus-associated.

For this clone: Its antigen is as yet unknown.

Trimming pared 5 bases from V and 3 bases from J, leaving 17 bases between. Germline V gives CDR1 SGHTA, CDR2 FQGNSA. There are 15 residues in the CDR3. This table comes from immunoSEQ multiplex PCR, and its TCRdb copy is limited to in-frame clones, with some not included. The table records 150,000 to 180,000 clones, around 84% of them present only once. The specimen sequenced was PBMCs. The TCR sequence derives from a human donor in good health. The chain uses TRBV7-2 and TRBJ2-7, with D possibly being TRBD1 (7 bases). The CDR3 DNA reads TGTGCCAGCAGCGAAGGGGGGACAGCGGGCTACGAGCAGTACTTC. Encoded protein: CASSEGGTAGYEQYF.